The 22 T cell receptor beta chains reported below all come from one sample, sequenced in a study of T cells in Graves' hyperthyroidism and ophthalmopathy. Template material for amplifying TCR beta CDR3 regions consisted of RNA transcripts. Using the HTBI primer set, a first-round RT-PCR was run on the TCR CDR3. A single record per CDR3 protein comes from TCRdb applying MiXCR to the multiplex PCR reads. Here the sample spans around 720,000 distinct CDR3 sequences, approximately 36% being singletons. Sequences were obtained from blood. These receptors all stem from a woman in her 40s with Graves' hyperthyroidism.

This clonotype appeared many times. The V gene is TRBV10-3, the J gene TRBJ1-2; D remains ambiguous. V lost 7 bases to trimming and J lost 6 bases, with 15 bases between them. This CDR3 spans 13 amino acids. Germline loops: CDR1 ENHRY, CDR2 SYGVKD. CDR3 sequence: CAIMNAVVDGYTF. CDR3 sequence (DNA): TGTGCCATCATGAATGCAGTGGTGGATGGCTACACCTTC.

This clonotype was picked up many times. This chain links TRBV7-6 with TRBJ1-1, with unresolved D. Germline CDR1 reads SGHVS; CDR2 reads FNYEAQ. CDR3 length: 15 amino acids. Trimming left V 3 bases short and J 6 bases short, with 17 bases between. The CDR3 is CASSLGPRTSSEAFF. The CDR3 DNA follows: TGTGCCAGCAGCTTGGGCCCCCGGACCTCTTCTGAAGCTTTCTTT.

This clonotype was seen many times. This chain links TRBV12-3 or TRBV12-4 with TRBJ2-7; TRBD2 might be the D (5 bases). The length of the CDR3 is 14 residues. V gave up 1 base and J gave up 4 bases, with 11 bases separating them. CDR3 sequence reads: CASSLGGREYEQYF. CDR3 bases: TGTGCCAGCAGTTTAGGAGGGCGCGAATACGAGCAGTACTTC.

This clonotype was counted only a few times. The J gene is TRBJ1-1, the V gene TRBV7-9; D remains ambiguous. The CDR3 consists of 16 residues. From germline, CDR1 is SEHNR and CDR2 FQNEAQ (reference sequence). Trimming removed 2 bases from V and 1 base from J, with 14 bases in between. CDR3 bases: TGTGCCAGCAGCTTAAGGGCGGAAACTAAGAACACTGAAGCTTTCTTT. Amino acid sequence: CASSLRAETKNTEAFF.

The chain joins TRBV15 to TRBJ2-7; 10 nucleotides align to TRBD1. The length of the CDR3 is 15 residues. The V and J ends lost 3 bases and 4 bases, in that order; junction bases with no gene match: 6. CDR1 and CDR2 from the germline V gene are LNHNV and YYDKDF (reference sequence). The CDR3 bases are TGTGCCACCAGCAGGAGACAGGGGGCTTGGTACGAGCAGTACTTC. Its translation: CATSRRQGAWYEQYF.

This clonotype was found once. V and J are TRBV20-1 and TRBJ2-5, with 14 bases identical to TRBD2. After removal of 1 base from V and 12 bases from J, the junction contained 10 bases not matched to a gene. From germline, CDR1 is DFQATT and CDR2 SNEGSKA (reference sequence). The CDR3 has 15 residues. This chain's CDR3 is CSARGNRGLAGVKYF. CDR3 in DNA: TGCAGTGCTAGAGGTAACAGGGGACTAGCGGGAGTTAAGTACTTC.

The chain joins TRBV19 to TRBJ1-1; tentative D call: TRBD1 (6 bases). Trimming cost V 11 bases and J 2 bases, with 18 bases left between them. Germline CDR1 reads LNHDA; CDR2 reads SQIVND (reference sequence). The CDR3 runs to 14 residues. The CDR3 DNA reads TGTGCCGGTAAAGGAGGAGGGACAAACACTGAAGCTTTCTTT. Translated, it gives CAGKGGGTNTEAFF.

This clonotype was recorded many times. The CDR3 nucleotides read TGTGCCAGCATTCCACGGGCGGGAGGGGTTCCCTACGAGCAGTACTTC. Translating it yields CASIPRAGGVPYEQYF. V usage is TRBV7-9 and J usage is TRBJ2-7, with 9 bases identical to TRBD2. The ends lost 7 bases at V and 2 bases at J; junction bases unmatched: 12. The germline V gene has CDR1 SEHNR and CDR2 FQNEAQ (reference sequence). The CDR3 is 16 residues long.

This chain uses TRBV25-1 with TRBJ1-2, with a tentative D call TRBD1 (5 bases). Germline V CDR1 and CDR2: MGHDK, SYGVNS. There are 14 residues in the CDR3. DNA for the CDR3: TGTGCGCGCCTCCCGACAGATCCTAACTATGGCTACACCTTC. Protein product: CARLPTDPNYGYTF.

The rearrangement uses TRBV7-9 and TRBJ2-7; a possible D gene is TRBD1 (5 bases). CDR3 size: 17 residues. Trimming pared 5 bases from V and 2 bases from J, leaving 22 bases between. Looked up from germline, CDR1 is SEHNR and CDR2 is FQNEAQ (reference sequence). The CDR3 region is CASSPHRSSRRAYEQYF. In DNA form, the CDR3 reads TGTGCCAGCAGCCCCCACAGGAGTTCCCGAAGAGCCTACGAGCAGTACTTC.

This clonotype appeared a few times. This may be a read error, as it is one base from a much larger clone. This chain joins TRBV10-3 and TRBJ1-1; D is undetermined. Looked up from germline, CDR1 is ENHRY and CDR2 is SYGVKD. Between the trimmed V and J ends, which lost 8 bases and 4 bases, there was a span of 8 bases. The length of the CDR3 is 11 residues. The DNA of the CDR3 is TGTGCCATCCTGGGCGCCACTGAAGCTTTCTTT. Its translation: CAILGATEAFF.

J is TRBJ2-2 and V is TRBV7-2; 7 bases match TRBD2. Trimming took 5 bases from V and 0 from J; bases not matched to a gene: 9. The CDR3 consists of 17 residues. CDR1 and CDR2 (germline): SGHTA, FQGNSA. This CDR3 is CASSRRILAANTGELFF. The CDR3 nucleotides read TGTGCCAGCAGCCGACGAATTCTAGCGGCGAACACCGGGGAGCTGTTTTTT.

The chain has TRBV20-1 and TRBJ2-5; D may match TRBD1 or TRBD2 (9 bases each). The CDR3 extends over 15 amino acids. Looked up from germline, CDR1 is DFQATT and CDR2 is SNEGSKA (reference sequence). With 6 bases removed from V and 3 bases from J, the gap between germline ends came to 20 bases. The CDR3 DNA reads TGCAGTGCCTACAGGGGGCTAGCGGGGAAAGAGACCCAGTACTTC. This translates into CSAYRGLAGKETQYF.

The chain joins TRBV19 to TRBJ1-5, with TRBD1 as a possible D gene (5 bases). Trimming stripped 3 bases from V and 9 bases from J, with 15 bases between. Germline lookup yields CDR1 LNHDA and CDR2 SQIVND (reference sequence). CDR3 length: 14 residues. The CDR3 here is CASSIWGGETPQHF. CDR3 nucleotides: TGTGCCAGTAGTATCTGGGGAGGGGAGACGCCCCAGCATTTT.

This clonotype was recorded at least ten times. This rearrangement joins TRBV20-1 to TRBJ2-7, with 8 bases lining up with TRBD1. V trimming: 5 bases; J trimming: 4 bases; junction bases outside the gene matches: 4. There are 12 residues in the CDR3. Germline V CDR1 and CDR2: DFQATT, SNEGSKA (reference sequence). The CDR3 loop is CSAEDRGYEQYF. CDR3 DNA: TGCAGTGCTGAAGACAGGGGTTACGAGCAGTACTTC.

The chain couples TRBV4-2 to TRBJ1-6, with D possibly matching TRBD1 (5 bases). The CDR3 has 17 amino acids. CDR1 and CDR2 from the germline V gene are LGHNA and YNFKEQ. Trimming took off 1 base at V and 7 bases at J, with 17 bases between the two ends. CDR3: CASSQVYGGGKNSPLHF. The CDR3 DNA sequence: TGTGCCAGCAGCCAAGTTTACGGGGGAGGGAAGAATTCACCCCTCCACTTT.

There are many counts of this clonotype. The chain joins TRBV2 to TRBJ2-7, with D tentatively TRBD1 or TRBD2 (5 bases each). The CDR3 length is 14 residues. V lost 4 bases and J 1 base, leaving 11 bases between the germline ends. Per germline, CDR1 SNHLY and CDR2 FYNNEI. Written as DNA, the CDR3 is TGTGCCAGCAGTGCCGGGACGTATTCCTACGAGCAGTACTTC. Its protein product is CASSAGTYSYEQYF.

This clonotype was counted ten times or more. The rearrangement uses TRBV12-3 or TRBV12-4 and TRBJ1-2, with TRBD1 as a possible D gene (5 bases). This CDR3 is 12 amino acids long. V was trimmed by 6 bases and J by 7 bases, leaving 12 bases between them. CDR3 bases: TGTGCCAGCAGCCTGGGACTTTTTGGCTACACCTTC. Residues: CASSLGLFGYTF.

CDR3 in DNA: TGTGCCAGCAGCCCATCCCAGCTGGGGGATACGCAGTATTTT. The encoded protein is CASSPSQLGDTQYF. V gene TRBV7-8 combines with J gene TRBJ2-3; no firm D call. CDR3 length equals 14 residues. V lost 5 bases to trimming and J lost 6 bases, with 15 bases between them. The germline gives CDR1 SGHVS, CDR2 FQNEAQ. Drawing the rest from reference TRBV7-8 and TRBJ2-3, the complete variable domain is GAGVSQSPRYKVAKRGQDVALRCDPISGHVSLFWYQQALGQGPEFLTYFQNEAQLDKSGLPSDRFFAERPEGSVSTLKIQRTQQEDSAVYLCASSPSQLGDTQYFGPGTRLTVL.

Notes on this clonotype: A junction boundary mismatches the germline segment, possibly from a read error. The gene calls are TRBV25-1 and TRBJ2-2; the D is unclear. This CDR3 contains 15 residues. Germline CDR1 is MGHDK and CDR2 is SYGVNS. For the CDR3, the DNA is TGCGCCAGCAGCCAAGATCTCGGAAACACCGGGGAGCTGTTTTTT. It codes for CASSQDLGNTGELFF.

The table lists this clonotype with a few counts. Written as DNA, the CDR3 is TGTGCCAGCAGGCCATTTAGGGCAGATTATGGCTACACCTTC. Protein: CASRPFRADYGYTF. The V and J genes are TRBV27 and TRBJ1-2; D not certain. CDR1 and CDR2 (germline): MNHEY, SMNVEV (reference sequence). V was cut by 6 bases and J by 5 bases, with 16 bases left in between. This CDR3 is built from 14 residues.

The chain couples TRBV11-1 to TRBJ1-2; the D gene is possibly TRBD1 (6 bases). In germline, CDR1 is SGHAT, CDR2 FQDESV (reference sequence). The length of the CDR3 is 13 residues. Trimming shortened V by 6 bases and J by 6 bases, and 14 bases separated the two germline ends. CDR3 sequence reads: CASSYGGLDGYTF. The CDR3, as DNA: TGTGCCAGCAGTTACGGGGGCCTGGATGGCTACACCTTC.